This T cell receptor (beta chain) was captured in a study of graft-versus-host responses after intestinal transplantation. Study information: Isolated intestinal, liver-intestinal, or multivisceral transplants were what recipients had. Recipients uniformly received anti-thymocyte globulin induction, followed by tacrolimus and steroids for about 3 years. Study conclusions and caveats: Patients who carried graft-donor T cell macrochimerism also had high graft-versus-host to host-versus-graft clonal ratios in their allografts.

A note on this clone: The antigen remains undetermined. The same CDR3 can be traced to other DNA sequences in this sample.

Generated by immunoSEQ multiplex PCR, the TCRdb table keeps only in-frame clones and is missing some. The sample includes some 95,000 clones, roughly nine tenths of them seen just once. Germline CDR1 is MGHRA and CDR2 is YSYEKL. The V segment lost 5 bases and the J segment 6 bases; nucleotides outside the gene matches: 4. This CDR3 is 14 amino acids long. This chain joins TRBV4-1 and TRBJ2-1; TRBD2 agrees at 10 bases. The sample in question was unstimulated CD8+ T cells sorted from spleen or lymph node cells, obtained before intestinal transplant. The clonotype was recovered from a human donor who received an intestinal transplant. DNA for the CDR3: TGCGCCAGCAGCAGGACTAGCGGAAGCAATGAGCAGTTCTTC. Translating it yields CASSRTSGSNEQFF.